Below are 3 T cell receptor beta chains sequenced from a single sample in a study of blood T cell repertoires in COVID-19. Measured with immunoSEQ multiplex PCR; TCRdb has only the in-frame clones, and not every one. The sample has hundreds of thousands of clones, over 80% seen once; the top ten hold around 4%. Sequences were obtained from peripheral blood. The receptors here all came from a woman aged 45 to 65 with active or convalescent COVID-19.

V gene TRBV5-1 combines with J gene TRBJ2-5; the match to TRBD2 covers 9 bases. Germline V gene sequence: CDR1 SGHRS, CDR2 YFSETQ. The CDR3 is made up of 15 amino acids. V trimming: 4 bases; J trimming: 2 bases; junction bases outside the gene matches: 6. The CDR3 protein is CASSPLLAGQETQYF. DNA for the CDR3: TGCGCCAGCAGCCCCTTACTAGCGGGTCAAGAGACCCAGTACTTC.

V is TRBV28 and J is TRBJ1-3, with TRBD1 identical over 9 bases. From germline, CDR1 is MDHEN and CDR2 SYDVKM. The CDR3 is made up of 16 amino acids. J was trimmed by 3 bases and V by 6 bases; bases with no gene match: 9. CDR3 DNA sequence: TGTGCCAGCAGCTACAGGGGGCGCGATGTTGGAAACACCATATATTTT. Residues: CASSYRGRDVGNTIYF. Supplemented by reference TRBV28 and TRBJ1-3, the full variable domain reads DVKVTQSSRYLVKRTGEKVFLECVQDMDHENMFWYRQDPGLGLRLIYFSYDVKMKEKGDIPEGYSVSREKKERFSLILESASTNQTSMYLCASSYRGRDVGNTIYFGEGSWLTVV.

V is TRBV15 and J is TRBJ1-4; a weak D match, TRBD1 (6 bases). This CDR3 is built from 15 residues. Trimming removed 0 bases from V and 6 bases from J, with 11 bases in between. Looked up from germline, CDR1 is LNHNV and CDR2 is YYDKDF (reference sequence). The DNA for the CDR3 is TGTGCCACCAGCAGAGATGGGGGGGGCTATGAAAAACTGTTTTTT. Translating it yields CATSRDGGGYEKLFF. The variable domain in full, with the rest retrieved from reference TRBV15 and TRBJ1-4, is DAMVIQNPRYQVTQFGKPVTLSCSQTLNHNVMYWYQQKSSQAPKLLFHYYDKDFNNEADTPDNFQSRRPNTSFCFLDIRSPGLGDTAMYLCATSRDGGGYEKLFFGSGTQLSVL.